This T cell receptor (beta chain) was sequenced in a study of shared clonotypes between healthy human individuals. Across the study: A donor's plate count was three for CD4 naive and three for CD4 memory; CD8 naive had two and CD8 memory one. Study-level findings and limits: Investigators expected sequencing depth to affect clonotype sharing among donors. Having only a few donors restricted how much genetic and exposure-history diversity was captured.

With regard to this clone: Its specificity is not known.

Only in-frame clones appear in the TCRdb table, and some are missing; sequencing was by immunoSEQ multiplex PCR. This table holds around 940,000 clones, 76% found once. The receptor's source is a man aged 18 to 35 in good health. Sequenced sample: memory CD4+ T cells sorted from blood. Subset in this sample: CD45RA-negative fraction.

The CDR3 sequence is CASRVGQGPYNEQFF. The CDR3 DNA follows: TGTGCCAGCAGGGTGGGACAGGGGCCCTACAATGAGCAGTTCTTC. This chain links TRBV2 with TRBJ2-1, with 10 bases that match TRBD1. Trimming removed 6 bases from V and 2 bases from J; junction bases left unmatched: 4. Germline V gene data show CDR1 as SNHLY and CDR2 as FYNNEI. This CDR3 contains 15 residues.